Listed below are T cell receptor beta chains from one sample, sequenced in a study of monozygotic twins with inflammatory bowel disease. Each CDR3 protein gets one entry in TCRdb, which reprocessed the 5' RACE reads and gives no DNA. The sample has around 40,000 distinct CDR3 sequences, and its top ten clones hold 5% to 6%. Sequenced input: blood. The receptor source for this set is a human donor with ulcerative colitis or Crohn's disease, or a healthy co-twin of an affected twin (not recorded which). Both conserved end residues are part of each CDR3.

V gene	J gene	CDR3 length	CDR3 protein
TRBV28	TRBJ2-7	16	CASSKATGTPSYEQYF
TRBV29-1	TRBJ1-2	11	CSVWGVKGYTF
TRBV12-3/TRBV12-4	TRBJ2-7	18	CASRPGLAGGLFIHEQYF
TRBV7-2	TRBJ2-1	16	CASSLAPAGGPDEQFF
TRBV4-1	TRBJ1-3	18	CASSRLDLLIDSGNTIYF
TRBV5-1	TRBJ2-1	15	CASSLDGGGAWEQFF
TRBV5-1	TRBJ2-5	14	CASSLGGPQETQYF
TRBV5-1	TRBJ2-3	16	CASSDRDRGSTDTQYF
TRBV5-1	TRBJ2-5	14	CASKIEQNQETQYF
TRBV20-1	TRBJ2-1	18	CSASGLTSGGLLYNEQFF
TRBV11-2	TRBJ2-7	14	CASSRDGSSYEQYF
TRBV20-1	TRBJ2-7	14	CSAPTGKNTYEQYF
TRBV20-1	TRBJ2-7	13	CSAQRTNSYEQYF
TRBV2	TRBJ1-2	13	CASRMNRNYGYTF
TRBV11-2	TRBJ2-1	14	CASSDPLGFNEQFF
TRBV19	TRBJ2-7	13	CASSRKGSYEQYF
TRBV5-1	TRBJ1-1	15	CASSLDPGTDTEAFF
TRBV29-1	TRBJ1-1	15	CSVETSQGRGTEAFF
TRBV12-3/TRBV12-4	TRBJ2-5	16	CASSLGTGGFGETQYF
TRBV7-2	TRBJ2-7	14	CASSFYSGGYEQYF
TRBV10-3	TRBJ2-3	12	CAIGRTSDTQYF
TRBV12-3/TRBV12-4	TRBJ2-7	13	CASSRGQVLVQYF
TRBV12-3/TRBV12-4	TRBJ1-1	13	CASGLDRRAEAFF
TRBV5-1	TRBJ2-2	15	CASSLGLAATGELFF
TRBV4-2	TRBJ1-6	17	CASSQEGFRSGNSPLHF
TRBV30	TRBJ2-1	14	CAWSVSSGSDEQFF
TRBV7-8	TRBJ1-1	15	CASSLLQGINTEAFF
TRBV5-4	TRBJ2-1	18	CASSLEVAWTSGHNEQFF
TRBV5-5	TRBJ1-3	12	CASTVVGQGIYF
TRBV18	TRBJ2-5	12	CASSPQQETQYF
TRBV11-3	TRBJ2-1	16	CASSSGTDRVSNEQFF
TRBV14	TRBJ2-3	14	CASSEGGWADTQYF
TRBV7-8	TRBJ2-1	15	CASTPSSGRANEQFF
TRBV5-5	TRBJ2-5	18	CASSLGLASLGPGETQYF
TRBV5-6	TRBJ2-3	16	CASSLRVTSSTDTQYF
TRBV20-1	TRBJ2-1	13	CSAGSGTYNEQFF
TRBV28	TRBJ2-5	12	CASSLRETEQYF
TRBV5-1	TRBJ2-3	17	CASSLAGLLGVADTQYF
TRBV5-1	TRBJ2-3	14	CASSLDRSTDTQYF
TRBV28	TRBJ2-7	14	CASSLWQTTYEQYF